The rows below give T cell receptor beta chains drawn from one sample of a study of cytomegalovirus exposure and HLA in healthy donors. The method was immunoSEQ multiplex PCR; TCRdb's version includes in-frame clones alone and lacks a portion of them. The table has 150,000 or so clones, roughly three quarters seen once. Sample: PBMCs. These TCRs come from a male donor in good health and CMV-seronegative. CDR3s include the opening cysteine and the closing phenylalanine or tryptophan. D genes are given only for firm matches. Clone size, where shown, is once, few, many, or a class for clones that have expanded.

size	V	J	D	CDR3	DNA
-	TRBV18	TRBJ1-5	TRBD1	CASSPGTGDQPQHF	TGTGCCAGCTCCCCCGGGACAGGGGACCAGCCCCAGCATTTT
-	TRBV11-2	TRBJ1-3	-	CASTPQALSGNTIYF	TGTGCCAGCACTCCCCAGGCGCTCTCTGGAAACACCATATATTTT
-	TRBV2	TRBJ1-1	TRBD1	CASSARGTGGVSNTEAFF	TGTGCCAGCAGTGCACGTGGGACAGGGGGCGTTTCGAACACTGAAGCTTTCTTT
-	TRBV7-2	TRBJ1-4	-	CASSLVSGGRTNEKLFF	TGTGCCAGCAGCTTAGTTAGCGGGGGGCGAACTAATGAAAAACTGTTTTTT
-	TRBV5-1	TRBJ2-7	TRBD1	CASSLGQGRSYEQYF	TGCGCCAGCAGCTTGGGACAGGGGAGATCCTACGAGCAGTACTTC
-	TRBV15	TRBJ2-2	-	CATSRAGGTEELFF	TGTGCCACCAGCAGAGCCGGAGGGACTGAGGAGCTGTTTTTT
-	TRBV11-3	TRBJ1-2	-	CAMEWTVGYGYTF	TGTGCCATGGAGTGGACAGTAGGCTATGGCTACACCTTC
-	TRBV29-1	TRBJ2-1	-	CSVAGSLEQFF	TGCAGCGTTGCGGGGTCACTCGAGCAGTTCTTC
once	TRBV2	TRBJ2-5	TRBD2	CASSEEERELQETQYF	TGTGCCAGCAGTGAGGAAGAGCGGGAGTTGCAAGAGACCCAGTACTTC
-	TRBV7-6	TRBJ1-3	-	CASSSTGPFSGNTIYF	TGTGCCAGCAGCTCCACAGGGCCCTTCTCTGGAAACACCATATATTTT
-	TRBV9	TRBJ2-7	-	CASSVDPGFGEQYF	TGTGCCAGCAGCGTAGACCCTGGCTTTGGCGAGCAGTACTTC
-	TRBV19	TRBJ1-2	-	CASSTPGTGRKSYTF	TGTGCCAGTAGTACACCCGGAACAGGCAGGAAGAGCTACACCTTC
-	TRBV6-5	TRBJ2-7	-	CASSYWPRNYEQYF	TGTGCCAGCAGTTACTGGCCGAGGAACTACGAGCAGTACTTC
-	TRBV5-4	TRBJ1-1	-	CASSLDRANTEAFF	TGTGCCAGCAGCTTGGACAGAGCGAACACTGAAGCTTTCTTT
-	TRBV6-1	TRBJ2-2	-	CASSDGRFANTGELFF	TGTGCCAGCAGTGATGGCAGGTTCGCGAACACCGGGGAGCTGTTTTTT
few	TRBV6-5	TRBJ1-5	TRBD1	CASSATGGGNQPQHF	TGTGCCAGCAGTGCGACAGGGGGTGGCAATCAGCCCCAGCATTTT
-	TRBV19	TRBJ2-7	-	CASSIRDIAYEQYF	TGTGCCAGTAGTATCCGGGACATTGCCTACGAGCAGTACTTC
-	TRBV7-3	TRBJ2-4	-	CASSVQDKNIQYF	TGTGCCAGCAGTGTGCAGGACAAAAACATTCAGTACTTC
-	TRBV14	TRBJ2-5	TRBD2	CASSQLLAGSETQYF	TGTGCCAGCAGCCAATTACTAGCGGGGAGCGAGACCCAGTACTTC
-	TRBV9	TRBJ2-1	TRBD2	CASSPRLAGAYNEQFF	TGTGCCAGCAGCCCCCGACTAGCGGGAGCCTACAATGAGCAGTTCTTC
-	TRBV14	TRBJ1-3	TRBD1	CASSQARGLGNTIYF	TGTGCCAGCAGCCAAGCCAGGGGGCTTGGAAACACCATATATTTT
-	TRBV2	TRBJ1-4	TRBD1	CASSGQGNEKLFF	TGTGCCAGCAGTGGACAGGGCAATGAAAAACTGTTTTTT
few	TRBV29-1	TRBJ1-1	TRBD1	CSTGGGGFTEAFF	TGCAGCACTGGAGGAGGGGGCTTCACTGAAGCTTTCTTT
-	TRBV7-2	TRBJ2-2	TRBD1	CASSPGTGSGELFF	TGTGCCAGCAGCCCCGGGACAGGGTCGGGGGAGCTGTTTTTT
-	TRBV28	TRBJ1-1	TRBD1	CASSLGQGNTEAFF	TGTGCCAGCAGTTTGGGACAGGGTAACACTGAAGCTTTCTTT
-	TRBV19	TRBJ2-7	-	CASKFTFSYEQYF	TGTGCCAGTAAGTTCACATTCTCCTACGAGCAGTACTTC
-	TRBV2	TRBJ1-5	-	CASSEKDYSNQPQHF	TGTGCCAGCAGTGAGAAAGACTATAGCAATCAGCCCCAGCATTTT
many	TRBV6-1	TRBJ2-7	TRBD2	CASSEEGLGYSSVYF	TGTGCCAGCAGTGAAGAAGGACTAGGCTATTCTAGTGTGTACTTC
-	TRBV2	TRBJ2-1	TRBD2	CASSRTSGGLRSSYNEQFF	TGTGCCAGCAGTCGGACTAGCGGGGGACTCCGAAGCTCCTACAATGAGCAGTTCTTC
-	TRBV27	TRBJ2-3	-	CASSFLSTDTQYF	TGTGCCAGCAGTTTCCTGAGCACAGATACGCAGTATTTT
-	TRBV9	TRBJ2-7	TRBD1	CASSVGQAAYEQYF	TGTGCCAGCAGCGTGGGACAGGCCGCCTACGAGCAGTACTTC
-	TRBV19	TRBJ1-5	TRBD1	CASSIEDRGRGRQPQHF	TGTGCCAGTAGTATAGAAGACAGGGGGCGAGGAAGGCAGCCCCAGCATTTT
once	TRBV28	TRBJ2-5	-	CASTLGLALMETQYF	TGTGCCAGCACCCTTGGGCTAGCGTTGATGGAGACCCAGTACTTC
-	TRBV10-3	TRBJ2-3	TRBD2	CAISGLAGPTDTQYF	TGTGCCATCAGTGGACTAGCGGGCCCCACAGATACGCAGTATTTT
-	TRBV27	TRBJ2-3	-	CASGRELSTDTQYF	TGTGCCAGCGGAAGGGAGCTCAGCACAGATACGCAGTATTTT
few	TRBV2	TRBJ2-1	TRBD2	CASLGLAGYNEQFF	TGTGCCAGCCTGGGACTAGCGGGGTACAATGAGCAGTTCTTC